This T cell receptor beta chain derives from a study of shared clonotypes between healthy human individuals. At the level of the study: The cohort had a couple of women and a few men, ages 18 to 49.

Trimming removed 6 bases at V and 2 bases at J, with 11 bases between. CDR3 length equals 13 residues. Per the germline V gene, CDR1 is MNHNY and CDR2 is SVGAGI (reference sequence). Overall study findings and caveats: The low donor count limited represented genetic and exposure-history diversity.

For this clone: Its target is unknown.

Running of the assay took place at deep level. Investigators spread the genomic DNA of each subset evenly over several immunoSEQ plates. The table came from immunoSEQ multiplex PCR; TCRdb's copy has only in-frame clones and leaves some out. Of about 480,000 clones in the sample, nearly 80% were seen once. The V gene is TRBV6-6, the J gene TRBJ2-7; D is perhaps TRBD1 (6 bases). This sequence was found in a woman aged 40 to 50 in good health. Some clones in this sample may be carry-over from other donors' samples. Input material: PBMCs. The CDR3 DNA is TGTGCCAGCAGCCCCCGACAGGCCTACGAGCAGTACTTC. This codes for CASSPRQAYEQYF.